This section outlines one TCR beta chain sequence together with its context. The antigen is not known. Only in-frame clones appear in the TCRdb table, and some are missing; sequencing was by immunoSEQ multiplex PCR. In the table there are approximately 480,000 clones, roughly 87% of which are singletons. Treatment specified: 15 to 20 received Ad26.COV2.S at low or high dose, single or two shots; roughly five received placebo; per-sample allocation not given. Vaccine and placebo recipients were sampled on day 63 after the first injection. The sample belongs to a study of Ad26.COV2.S vaccination and SARS-CoV-2 variants. Study results and caveats: Reportedly, spike-specific CD8+ and CD4+ T cell responses achieved substantial breadth once vaccination had taken place. Analyses that measured TCR breadth and depth may have underestimated total T cell responses.

The germline gives CDR1 SGHVS, CDR2 FQNEAQ. Trimming removed 1 base from V and 0 bases from J, with 16 bases in between. The CDR3 covers 17 residues. The clonotype originates from a person between 18 and 59 years old who received the Ad26.COV2.S COVID-19 vaccine or a placebo. Sequencing was performed on peripheral blood, taken in a trial of Ad26.COV2.S vaccine versus placebo. V gene TRBV7-8 combines with J gene TRBJ2-7; D may correspond to TRBD1 or TRBD2 (6 bases each). The CDR3 spells CASSLGVGGPSSYEQYF. In DNA form, the CDR3 reads TGTGCCAGCAGCTTAGGAGTGGGGGGCCCGAGCTCCTACGAGCAGTACTTC. Full variable domain (outside the CDR3, taken from reference TRBV7-8 and TRBJ2-7): GAGVSQSPRYKVAKRGQDVALRCDPISGHVSLFWYQQALGQGPEFLTYFQNEAQLDKSGLPSDRFFAERPEGSVSTLKIQRTQQEDSAVYLCASSLGVGGPSSYEQYFGPGTRLTVT.